These 9 T cell receptor beta chains share one sample of origin, sequenced in a study of blood T cell repertoires in COVID-19. The assay was immunoSEQ multiplex PCR, and TCRdb's table has in-frame clones only and misses some. Among about 70,000 clones, roughly nine tenths were seen once, and the ten largest hold around 3.9%. The source material was peripheral blood. Receptors were obtained from a man between 65 and 80 years old with active COVID-19.

The chain recombines TRBV10-3 with TRBJ2-7; TRBD2 might be the D (6 bases). V shed 4 bases and J shed 2 bases, with 12 bases lying between them. CDR3 length: 14 residues. CDR1 ENHRY and CDR2 SYGVKD come from the germline V gene. CDR3 in amino acids: CAISGPGGTYEQYF. DNA for the CDR3: TGTGCCATCAGTGGACCCGGGGGAACCTACGAGCAGTACTTC.

The rearrangement joins TRBV7-2 to TRBJ2-1; 15 bases are shared with TRBD2. In germline, CDR1 is SGHTA, CDR2 FQGNSA. This CDR3 contains 18 residues. The V gene end was trimmed by 1 base and the J gene end by 7 bases; junction bases not matched to a gene: 8. The CDR3 sequence is CASSLETGTSGRHNEQFF. Here the CDR3 DNA reads TGTGCCAGCAGCTTAGAGACCGGGACTAGCGGGAGGCATAATGAGCAGTTCTTC. Looking up the rest from reference TRBV7-2 and TRBJ2-1 gives the full variable domain: GAGVSQSPSNKVTEKGKDVELRCDPISGHTALYWYRQSLGQGLEFLIYFQGNSAPDKSGLPSDRFSAERTGGSVSTLTIQRTQQEDSAVYLCASSLETGTSGRHNEQFFGPGTRLTVL.

The chain recombines TRBV7-2 with TRBJ2-7; D uncertain. Germline V gives CDR1 SGHTA, CDR2 FQGNSA. CDR3 length equals 15 residues. The V and J ends lost 5 bases and 2 bases respectively, with 16 bases between them. The CDR3, as DNA: TGTGCCAGCAGCCCCCGTGGGCTCCCCCCCTACGAGCAGTACTTC. Encoded protein: CASSPRGLPPYEQYF.

The chain employs TRBV18 and TRBJ1-1, with D unresolved. This CDR3 has 14 amino acids. The germline gives CDR1 KGHSH, CDR2 LQKENI. V was clipped by 2 bases and J by 3 bases, with 10 bases between them. The CDR3 coding sequence is TGTGCCAGCTCACCAGATGGCCTGGACACTGAAGCTTTCTTT. Its protein is CASSPDGLDTEAFF.

The genes are TRBV5-1 and TRBJ2-3, with 11 bases that match TRBD1. J gave up 2 bases and V 7 bases, and 3 bases lay outside the gene matches. Per the germline V gene, CDR1 is SGHRS and CDR2 is YFSETQ. The CDR3 consists of 14 residues. CDR3 region: CASRTGGITDTQYF. The CDR3 nucleotides read TGCGCCAGCCGGACAGGGGGCATCACAGATACGCAGTATTTT.

This chain links TRBV29-1 with TRBJ2-7; D remains unclear. Germline V gene lookup returns CDR1 SQVTM and CDR2 ANQGSEA. The CDR3 extends over 11 amino acids. V lost 5 bases and J lost 7, with 12 bases in between. The CDR3, as DNA: TGCAGCGTTCTCGGAGTTTGGGAGCAGTACTTC. Its protein product is CSVLGVWEQYF.

The chain combines TRBV14 with TRBJ2-7; 7 bases agree with TRBD2. Germline V gene sequence: CDR1 SGHDN, CDR2 FVKESK. The CDR3 length is 14 residues. The junction had 6 bases not matched to a gene; V was cut back by 1 base and J by 6 bases. The CDR3, as DNA: TGTGCCAGCAGCCAAGTGGGGCTAGCGGTCGAGCAGTACTTC. Its translation: CASSQVGLAVEQYF.

A single count supports this clone. The genes are TRBV5-4 and TRBJ1-3; no firm D call. The CDR3 consists of 13 residues. The germline gives CDR1 SGHNT, CDR2 YYREEE (reference sequence). Trimming stripped 5 bases from V and 0 bases from J, with 6 bases between. For the CDR3, the DNA is TGTGCCAGCAGTCGGGACTCTGGAAACACCATATATTTT. It specifies CASSRDSGNTIYF.

The genes are TRBV19 and TRBJ1-1, with D possibly being TRBD1 (6 bases). The CDR3 consists of 16 residues. CDR1 and CDR2 from the germline V gene are LNHDA and SQIVND (reference sequence). Trimming removed 8 bases from V and 0 bases from J, with 19 bases in between. CDR3 in DNA: TGTGCCAGTCGGGCGTTCCGACAGGACCTGAACACTGAAGCTTTCTTT. This codes for CASRAFRQDLNTEAFF.